Here is one T cell receptor beta chain with its context. A much larger clone is a single base away; this may be a read error. Noted time point: patch test 3, about 24 weeks after DPC sensitization. The treatment is: therapeutic diphenylcyclopropenone sensitization with weekly scalp DPC. Donors, patients with alopecia ranging from 18 to 70 years old and judged suitable for DPC, provided samples. In TCRdb, the RACE reads were re-called with MiXCR into one record per CDR3 protein. In the table there are more than 45,000 distinct CDR3 sequences, 9.5% to 15% of which are singletons. There are 16 residues in the CDR3. Germline V gene data show CDR1 as ENHRY and CDR2 as SYGVKD. V lost 7 bases to trimming and J lost 6 bases; unmatched junction nucleotides: 11. This sample is part of a study of human T cells and chemical hapten exposure. Study-level background: The use of 2% DPC on around 2 cm by around 2 cm of upper inner arm skin constituted sensitization.

The gene calls are TRBV10-3 and TRBJ2-2, with 10 nucleotides matching TRBD1. This receptor was obtained from a man aged 25-40 years with alopecia areata. Some clones in this sample may be carry-over from other donors' samples. The material sequenced was whole blood, taken in connection with sensitization to the hapten diphenylcyclopropenone (DPC). The CDR3 loop is CAINRDRGQNAGELFF. CDR3 nucleotides: TGTGCCATCAACCGCGACAGGGGGCAGAATGCCGGGGAGCTGTTTTTT.